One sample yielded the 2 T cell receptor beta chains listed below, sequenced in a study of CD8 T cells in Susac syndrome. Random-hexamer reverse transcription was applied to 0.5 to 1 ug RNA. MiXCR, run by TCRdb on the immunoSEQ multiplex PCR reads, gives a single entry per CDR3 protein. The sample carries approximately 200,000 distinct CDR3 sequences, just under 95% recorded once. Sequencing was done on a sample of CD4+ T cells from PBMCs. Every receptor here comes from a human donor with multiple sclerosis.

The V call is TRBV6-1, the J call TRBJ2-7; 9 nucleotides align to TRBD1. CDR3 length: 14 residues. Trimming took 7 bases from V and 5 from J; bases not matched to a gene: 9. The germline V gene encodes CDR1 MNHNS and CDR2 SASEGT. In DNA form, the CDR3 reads TGTGCCAGCACCCTCCGGGACAGGGAGGACGAGCAGTACTTC. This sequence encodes CASTLRDREDEQYF.

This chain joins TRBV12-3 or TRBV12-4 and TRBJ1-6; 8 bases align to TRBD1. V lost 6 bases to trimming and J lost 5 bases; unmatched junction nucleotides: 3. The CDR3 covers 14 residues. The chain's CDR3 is CASRSGQDNSPLHF. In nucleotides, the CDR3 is TGTGCCAGCAGATCGGGACAGGATAATTCACCCCTCCACTTT.